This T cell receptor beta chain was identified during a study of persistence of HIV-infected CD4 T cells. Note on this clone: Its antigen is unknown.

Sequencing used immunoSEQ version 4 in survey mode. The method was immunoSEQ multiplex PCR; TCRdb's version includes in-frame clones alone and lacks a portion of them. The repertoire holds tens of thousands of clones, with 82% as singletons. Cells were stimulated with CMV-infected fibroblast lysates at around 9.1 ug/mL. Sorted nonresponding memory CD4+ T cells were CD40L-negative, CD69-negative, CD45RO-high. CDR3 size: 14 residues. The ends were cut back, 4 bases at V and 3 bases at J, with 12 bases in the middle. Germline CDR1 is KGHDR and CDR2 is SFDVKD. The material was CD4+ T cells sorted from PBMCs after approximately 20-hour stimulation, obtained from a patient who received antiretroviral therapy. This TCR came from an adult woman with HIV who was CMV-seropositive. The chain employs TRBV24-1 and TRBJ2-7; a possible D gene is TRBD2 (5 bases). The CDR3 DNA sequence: TGTGCCACCAGTGAAGCGAAACGGGGCTACGAGCAGTACTTC. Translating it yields CATSEAKRGYEQYF.